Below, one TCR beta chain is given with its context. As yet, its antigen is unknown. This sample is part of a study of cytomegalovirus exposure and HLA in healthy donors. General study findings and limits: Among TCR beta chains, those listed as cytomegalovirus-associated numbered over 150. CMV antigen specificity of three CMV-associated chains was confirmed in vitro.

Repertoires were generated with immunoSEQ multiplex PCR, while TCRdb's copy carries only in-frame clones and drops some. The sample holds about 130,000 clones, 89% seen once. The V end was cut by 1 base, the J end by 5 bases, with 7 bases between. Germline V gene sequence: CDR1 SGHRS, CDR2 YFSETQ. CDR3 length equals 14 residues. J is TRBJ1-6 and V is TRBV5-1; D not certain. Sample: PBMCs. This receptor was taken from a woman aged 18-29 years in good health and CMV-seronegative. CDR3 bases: TGCGCCAGCAGCTTGTTGAGAGATAATTCACCCCTCCACTTT. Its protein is CASSLLRDNSPLHF.